The 14 T cell receptor beta chains below were found in one sample sequenced in a study of blood T cell repertoires in COVID-19. Libraries were prepared by immunoSEQ multiplex PCR; TCRdb keeps only in-frame clonotypes and omits some of them. Found here are fewer than 350,000 clones, around nine tenths of them singletons; the top ten hold approximately 5.7%. The sequenced sample consisted of PBMCs or T cells enriched from blood (not recorded which). The receptor source for this set is a woman aged 40 to 55 who had recovered from COVID-19.

The chain uses TRBV7-3 and TRBJ2-3; tentatively, D is TRBD2 (6 bases). V was shortened by 2 bases and J by 6 bases, with 15 bases between the two germline ends. Germline CDR1 is SGHTA and CDR2 is FQGTGA. The CDR3 spans 15 residues. This CDR3 is CASSLGNGRKDTQYF. The CDR3 region has the DNA TGTGCCAGCAGCTTAGGGAATGGGAGGAAGGATACGCAGTATTTT. Full variable domain (rest looked up from reference TRBV7-3 and TRBJ2-3): GAGVSQTPSNKVTEKGKYVELRCDPISGHTALYWYRQSLGQGPEFLIYFQGTGAADDSGLPNDRFFAVRPEGSVSTLKIQRTERGDSAVYLCASSLGNGRKDTQYFGPGTRLTVL.

The gene calls are TRBV10-3 and TRBJ1-1; 9 positions agree with TRBD1. CDR3 size: 16 residues. Trimming at V came to 2 bases and at J to 5 bases, leaving 9 bases not matched to a gene. The germline V gene has CDR1 ENHRY and CDR2 SYGVKD. CDR3 region: CAISEGRGQGRTEAFF. The DNA for the CDR3 is TGTGCCATCAGTGAGGGCAGGGGACAGGGAAGGACTGAAGCTTTCTTT.

The J gene is TRBJ2-7, the V gene TRBV2; 12 bases are a match to TRBD2. The V gene end was trimmed by 6 bases and the J gene end by 1 base; junction bases not matched to a gene: 1. CDR1 SNHLY and CDR2 FYNNEI come from the germline V gene. The CDR3 extends over 14 amino acids. The CDR3 nucleotides read TGTGCCAGCAGGGGGACTAGCGGGTCCTACGAGCAGTACTTC. It translates to CASRGTSGSYEQYF.

The rearrangement joins TRBV27 to TRBJ1-5; 7 bases are shared with TRBD1. J gave up 0 bases and V 6 bases, and 5 bases lay outside the gene matches. The CDR3 has 15 amino acids. The germline V gene has CDR1 MNHEY and CDR2 SMNVEV (reference sequence). CDR3: CASSPGGYSNQPQHF. The CDR3, as DNA: TGTGCCAGCAGCCCAGGGGGATATAGCAATCAGCCCCAGCATTTT.

This clone was detected only once. The chain is built from TRBV6-2 or TRBV6-3 and TRBJ2-3; 9 bases fit TRBD2. The CDR3 runs 17 residues. V shed 0 bases, J shed 3 bases, and the junction held 7 bases outside the gene matches. Per germline, CDR1 MNHEY and CDR2 SVGEGT. The CDR3, as DNA: TGTGCCAGCAGTTACTCCCGGGCTAGCGGGACTACAGATACGCAGTATTTT. Protein: CASSYSRASGTTDTQYF.

The V call is TRBV27, the J call TRBJ2-7; 7 bases match TRBD1. Germline lookup yields CDR1 MNHEY and CDR2 SMNVEV (reference sequence). Trimming took 6 bases from V and 0 from J; bases not matched to a gene: 5. The CDR3 runs 14 residues. The CDR3 sequence: CASRTGTRSYEQYF. The CDR3 region has the DNA TGTGCCAGCAGGACAGGGACCCGCTCCTACGAGCAGTACTTC.

On this clone itself: Sequence at one end of the junction differs from germline and may be a read error. V usage is TRBV27 and J usage is TRBJ1-6; 10 nucleotides align to TRBD1. Germline-derived CDR1 and CDR2 are MNHEY and SMNVEV (reference sequence). The CDR3 consists of 14 residues. The CDR3 spells CASSSSPGTGVLAF. DNA for the CDR3: TGTGCCAGCAGTTCAAGTCCCGGGACAGGGGTTTTAGCCTTT.

The chain is built from TRBV5-4 and TRBJ2-1; TRBD2 matches at 11 bases. V trimming: 4 bases; J trimming: 9 bases; junction bases outside the gene matches: 15. The CDR3 runs to 17 residues. In germline, CDR1 is SGHNT, CDR2 YYREEE (reference sequence). The CDR3 nucleotides are TGTGCCAGCAGCCCGACCACCATAGCGGGAGGGGGTGGTGAGCAGTTCTTC. The encoded protein is CASSPTTIAGGGGEQFF. Variable domain in full (rest from reference TRBV5-4 and TRBJ2-1): ETGVTQSPTHLIKTRGQQVTLRCSSQSGHNTVSWYQQALGQGPQFIFQYYREEENGRGNFPPRFSGLQFPNYSSELNVNALELDDSALYLCASSPTTIAGGGGEQFFGPGTRLTVL.

The V call is TRBV29-1, the J call TRBJ2-1; 9 bases match TRBD2. V was pared by 7 bases and J by 7 bases, with 5 bases of the junction left unmatched. Germline-derived CDR1 and CDR2 are SQVTM and ANQGSEA. CDR3 size: 12 residues. CDR3 DNA sequence: TGCAGCGGGAACACTAGCGGGAATGAGCAGTTCTTC. Protein sequence: CSGNTSGNEQFF.

This clone has only a few counts. The rearrangement links TRBV12-1 to TRBJ2-2; the table's D call, TRBD1, has no DNA check behind it. TRBV12-1 is marked as a pseudogene. The CDR3 has 15 amino acids. The CDR3 DNA follows: TGTGCCAGCACCCCGACAGGGGCGAGCACCGGGGAGCTGTTTTTT. This sequence encodes CASTPTGASTGELFF.

This chain joins TRBV19 and TRBJ1-5, with D hard to call. Germline CDR1 is LNHDA and CDR2 is SQIVND (reference sequence). Trimming took 6 bases from V and 3 from J, leaving 15 bases between them. This CDR3 is built from 15 residues. This chain's CDR3 is CASSSKRQDNQPQHF. In nucleotides, the CDR3 is TGTGCCAGTAGCTCCAAACGGCAGGACAATCAGCCCCAGCATTTT.

The V gene is TRBV7-9, the J gene TRBJ2-2, with 7 bases aligning to TRBD1. The J segment lost 4 bases and the V segment lost 2 bases, leaving 4 bases of the junction unmatched. Germline V lookup: CDR1 SEHNR, CDR2 FQNEAQ (reference sequence). The CDR3 spans 15 residues. CDR3 nucleotides: TGTGCCAGCAGCTTAACAGGGGATAGCACCGGGGAGCTGTTTTTT. Protein sequence: CASSLTGDSTGELFF. The variable domain in full, completed from reference TRBV7-9 and TRBJ2-2, reads DTGVSQNPRHKITKRGQNVTFRCDPISEHNRLYWYRQTLGQGPEFLTYFQNEAQLEKSRLLSDRFSAERPKGSFSTLEIQRTEQGDSAMYLCASSLTGDSTGELFFGEGSRLTVL.

This rearrangement joins TRBV18 to TRBJ1-2, with D possibly matching TRBD1 (5 bases). The germline gives CDR1 KGHSH, CDR2 LQKENI. The CDR3 totals 12 residues. Trimming took 4 bases from V and 3 from J, leaving 6 bases between them. The CDR3 here is CASSRGDYGYTF. The CDR3 nucleotides are TGTGCCAGCTCACGGGGGGACTATGGCTACACCTTC.

V usage is TRBV2 and J usage is TRBJ2-3; perhaps TRBD2 as D (6 bases). CDR1 is SNHLY, CDR2 FYNNEI, per germline. The CDR3 has 14 residues. V was pared by 6 bases and J by 6 bases, with 16 bases between. The CDR3 spells CASRRGTELDTQYF. The CDR3 DNA sequence: TGTGCCAGCAGACGGGGGACGGAGCTCGATACGCAGTATTTT.